These 27 T cell receptor beta chains share one sample of origin, sequenced in a study of somatic mutations in cytotoxic T cells in rheumatoid arthritis. Libraries were prepared by immunoSEQ multiplex PCR; TCRdb keeps only in-frame clonotypes and omits some of them. In the table there are some 2,000 clones, 85% of which are singletons. The sequenced sample consisted of CD8+ T cells sorted from blood. The receptors were gathered from a man aged 60 to 75 with rheumatoid arthritis.

This chain uses TRBV28 with TRBJ1-2, with TRBD1 matching 7 bases. The CDR3 loop spans 16 amino acids. V dropped 8 bases and J dropped 4; count of bases not matched to a gene: 16. Germline CDR1 is MDHEN and CDR2 is SYDVKM. CDR3 nucleotide sequence: TGTGCCAGCCTTCATCGCGGGACAGATTTTCTCTATGGCTACACCTTC. Translation: CASLHRGTDFLYGYTF.

This clone turned up a few times. This chain links TRBV20-1 with TRBJ2-7; unclear D gene. The CDR3 is 11 amino acids. Germline V CDR1 and CDR2: DFQATT, SNEGSKA (reference sequence). V lost 1 base, J lost 3 bases, and 4 bases lay in between. CDR3 DNA: TGCAGTGCTAGAGGGGGCTACGAGCAGTACGTC. Amino acids: CSARGGYEQYV.

This chain links TRBV25-1 with TRBJ1-5, with D perhaps TRBD1 (5 bases). The CDR3 runs 14 residues. Germline CDR1 is MGHDK and CDR2 is SYGVNS. Trimming shortened V by 4 bases and J by 5 bases, and 12 bases separated the two germline ends. DNA for the CDR3: TGTGCCAGCAGTGGTGGAGGGGATTATCAGCCCCAGCATTTT. It specifies CASSGGGDYQPQHF.

By its share, this clone is large (0.1 to 1%). The V call is TRBV7-6, the J call TRBJ2-2; a possible D gene is TRBD1 (6 bases). Germline lookup yields CDR1 SGHVS and CDR2 FNYEAQ. The ends were cut back, 2 bases at V and 1 base at J, with 17 bases in the middle. There are 18 residues in the CDR3. The CDR3 protein is CASSLSLQGNENTGELFF. The DNA for the CDR3 is TGTGCCAGCAGCTTATCCTTACAGGGTAATGAGAACACCGGGGAGCTGTTTTTT.

The chain combines TRBV6-5 with TRBJ2-1; 11 nucleotides line up with TRBD2. Germline CDR1 is MNHEY and CDR2 is SVGAGI. This CDR3 has 15 amino acids. The V gene end was trimmed by 5 bases and the J gene end by 7 bases; junction bases not matched to a gene: 7. CDR3: CASSPLAGGPNEQFF. In DNA, the CDR3 is TGTGCCAGCAGTCCCCTAGCGGGGGGCCCTAATGAGCAGTTCTTC.

This chain joins TRBV2 and TRBJ1-5, with 10 bases matching TRBD1. The CDR3 is 16 residues long. CDR1 is SNHLY and CDR2 is FYNNEI in the germline V gene. V lost 6 bases, J lost 10 bases, and 15 bases stayed unmatched. CDR3 nucleotide sequence: TGTGCCAGCAGCCAACATCCCGGGACAGGGGAGCCCCCCCAGCATTTT. Its translation: CASSQHPGTGEPPQHF.

V and J are TRBV4-1 and TRBJ2-1; TRBD2 might be the D (5 bases). This CDR3 region has 13 residues. V lost 6 bases and J 9 bases, leaving 15 bases between the germline ends. CDR1 and CDR2 from the germline V gene are MGHRA and YSYEKL. CDR3 DNA sequence: TGCGCCAGCAGTAGTGTGGGAGATAGTGAGCAGTTCTTC. Encoded protein: CASSSVGDSEQFF.

This chain links TRBV9 with TRBJ2-7; no definite D call. The CDR3 loop spans 13 amino acids. Trimming took off 4 bases at V and 2 bases at J, with 10 bases between the two ends. Germline V CDR1 and CDR2: SGDLS, YYNGEE. The CDR3 spells CASSSRHAYEQYF. The DNA for the CDR3 is TGTGCCAGCAGCTCTCGACACGCCTACGAGCAGTACTTC.

The chain joins TRBV5-8 to TRBJ2-1; D may be TRBD1 (7 bases). Trimming removed 3 bases at V and 9 bases at J, with 22 bases between. Germline lookup yields CDR1 SGHTS and CDR2 YDEGEE. This CDR3 is built from 16 residues. The CDR3 coding sequence is TGTGCCAGCAGCTCCGACAGGGAGGCTACGGCTGGTGAGCAGTTCTTC. It is translated as CASSSDREATAGEQFF.

The chain carries TRBV4-3 and TRBJ1-1; no definite D call. Trimming pared 0 bases from V and 8 bases from J, leaving 10 bases between. Germline CDR1 reads LGHNA; CDR2 reads YSLEER. CDR3 length equals 13 residues. The CDR3 loop is CASSQDRGGEAFF. The CDR3 DNA reads TGCGCCAGCAGCCAAGATCGGGGAGGGGAAGCTTTCTTT.

The CDR3 DNA is TGTGCCAGCAGCAAAACAGGGCTCGGGACTGAAGCTTTCTTT. Amino acid sequence: CASSKTGLGTEAFF. This rearrangement joins TRBV7-3 to TRBJ1-1, with D maybe TRBD1 (6 bases). The CDR3 consists of 14 residues. Trimming removed 5 bases from V and 5 bases from J, with 15 bases in between. Germline CDR1 is SGHTA and CDR2 is FQGTGA.

The chain joins TRBV27 to TRBJ1-1; D is ambiguous. The germline V gene has CDR1 MNHEY and CDR2 SMNVEV (reference sequence). V was trimmed by 5 bases and J by 1 base, leaving 14 bases between them. This CDR3 is 15 amino acids long. In DNA, the CDR3 is TGTGCCAGCAGTCCCAGACACTTTCCGAACACTGAAGCTTTCTTT. It specifies CASSPRHFPNTEAFF.

The chain couples TRBV11-2 to TRBJ2-1, with D perhaps matching TRBD1 (6 bases). Trimming took 5 bases from V and 5 from J, leaving 16 bases between them. This CDR3 is 15 amino acids long. Germline V gene sequence: CDR1 SGHAT, CDR2 FQNNGV. The CDR3 DNA reads TGTGCCAGCAGCCTAGGTGCAGGGGCCCACAATGAGCAGTTCTTC. Its translation is CASSLGAGAHNEQFF.

The V gene is TRBV2, the J gene TRBJ2-1, with 8 positions matching TRBD2. CDR3 size: 15 residues. V lost 8 bases, J lost 10 bases, and 16 bases stayed unmatched. Per the germline V gene, CDR1 is SNHLY and CDR2 is FYNNEI. The CDR3 bases are TGTGCCAGCCGGGGGGGGCTAGCGGGTTGGGGGGAGCAGTTCTTC. This translates into CASRGGLAGWGEQFF. The full variable domain, rest sourced from reference TRBV2 and TRBJ2-1, is EPEVTQTPSHQVTQMGQEVILRCVPISNHLYFYWYRQILGQKVEFLVSFYNNEISEKSEIFDDQFSVERPDGSNFTLKIRSTKLEDSAMYFCASRGGLAGWGEQFFGPGTRLTVL.

This chain connects TRBV9 to TRBJ2-2; 10 bases are shared with TRBD2. The CDR3 contains 16 residues. Trimming cost V 4 bases and J 3 bases; bases outside gene matches: 6. The germline gives CDR1 SGDLS, CDR2 YYNGEE. CDR3 protein: CASSPHSGGHTGELFF. The CDR3 DNA reads as TGTGCCAGCAGCCCCCATAGCGGGGGGCACACCGGGGAGCTGTTTTTT.

In DNA form, the CDR3 reads TGTGCCAGCAGCTTAGCTGCTTGGGCCAAGCCCCAGCATTTT. Protein product: CASSLAAWAKPQHF. This chain joins TRBV7-2 and TRBJ1-5; D is unclear. CDR1 and CDR2 from the germline V gene are SGHTA and FQGNSA. The V end lost 0 bases, the J end lost 8 bases, and 11 bases lay between the germline ends. CDR3 length: 14 residues.

As for this clone: Additional DNA sequences in this sample encode the identical CDR3. The V and J genes are TRBV5-6 and TRBJ1-6; D might be TRBD1 (6 bases). This CDR3 is built from 13 residues. Germline loops: CDR1 SGHDT, CDR2 YYEEEE. Trimming pared 4 bases from V and 13 bases from J, leaving 15 bases between. As DNA, the CDR3 is TGTGCCAGCAGCCCACAGGGAATCTCCCCCCTCCACTTT. Protein sequence: CASSPQGISPLHF.

This sequence joins TRBV5-1 and TRBJ1-6, with D possibly matching TRBD1 (6 bases). The CDR3 consists of 16 residues. CDR1 is SGHRS, CDR2 YFSETQ, per germline. V shed 2 bases and J shed 0 bases, with 9 bases lying between them. The CDR3 reads CASSFTGSSYNSPLHF. CDR3 coding DNA: TGCGCCAGCAGCTTTACAGGGAGCTCCTATAATTCACCCCTCCACTTT.

V usage is TRBV13 and J usage is TRBJ2-6; D unclear. Germline V gene data show CDR1 as PRHDT and CDR2 as FYEKMQ (reference sequence). V shed 5 bases and J shed 5 bases, with 10 bases lying between them. The CDR3 extends over 14 amino acids. The CDR3 DNA follows: TGTGCCAGCAGCCCGAGCACGAGGGCCAACGTCCTGACTTTC. Translated, it gives CASSPSTRANVLTF.

A remark on this clone: Distinct nucleotide sequences in the sample also encode this CDR3. The V call is TRBV9, the J call TRBJ2-2; the D gene is possibly TRBD2 (5 bases). From germline, CDR1 is SGDLS and CDR2 YYNGEE. The CDR3 totals 17 residues. V shed 1 base and J shed 5 bases, with 18 bases lying between them. Here the CDR3 DNA reads TGTGCCAGCAGCGTAAAGTCGGAGGAGCCGCTGACCGGGGAGCTGTTTTTT. Protein product: CASSVKSEEPLTGELFF. Complete variable domain (other parts from reference TRBV9 and TRBJ2-2): DSGVTQTPKHLITATGQRVTLRCSPRSGDLSVYWYQQSLDQGLQFLIQYYNGEERAKGNILERFSAQQFPDLHSELNLSSLELGDSALYFCASSVKSEEPLTGELFFGEGSRLTVL.

The gene calls are TRBV6-1 and TRBJ2-7, with 8 bases fitting TRBD1. J gave up 4 bases and V 7 bases, and 9 bases lay outside the gene matches. In germline, CDR1 is MNHNS, CDR2 SASEGT. The CDR3 is 14 residues long. Here the CDR3 DNA reads TGTGCCAGCAAAGCACGGGACAGGCTTTACGAGCAGTACTTC. Translated: CASKARDRLYEQYF.

The V gene is TRBV7-3, the J gene TRBJ2-2; D perhaps matches TRBD2 (5 bases). Germline V gene sequence: CDR1 SGHTA, CDR2 FQGTGA. This CDR3 has 14 residues. Deletions cut 5 bases from V and 7 bases from J, with 14 bases between. The CDR3 bases are TGTGCCAGCAGCGAGTACAGTGGAGGCGGGGAGCTGTTTTTT. Its translation: CASSEYSGGGELFF.

This chain connects TRBV6-1 to TRBJ2-3, with D tentatively TRBD2 (6 bases). Deletions cut 5 bases from V and 4 bases from J, with 10 bases between. Germline values: CDR1 MNHNS, CDR2 SASEGT. The CDR3 length is 13 residues. CDR3 residues: CASSPTRADTQYF. CDR3 DNA sequence: TGTGCCAGCAGTCCGACTAGGGCAGATACGCAGTATTTT.

The chain employs TRBV10-2 and TRBJ2-5; 10 bases align to TRBD2. Trimming at V came to 6 bases and at J to 3 bases, leaving 1 base not matched to a gene. This CDR3 spans 13 amino acids. Looked up from germline, CDR1 is WSHSY and CDR2 is SAAADI. The CDR3 bases are TGCGCCAGCAGGGGACTAGCGAAAGAGACCCAGTACTTC. Translated, it gives CASRGLAKETQYF.

This clone rates as hyperexpanded. The chain joins TRBV28 to TRBJ1-4, with 8 nucleotides matching TRBD1. The V segment lost 4 bases and the J segment 3 bases; nucleotides outside the gene matches: 4. The germline gives CDR1 MDHEN, CDR2 SYDVKM. CDR3 size: 15 residues. The CDR3 sequence is CASSSGTGPNEKLFF. The CDR3 region has the DNA TGTGCCAGCAGTTCGGGGACAGGCCCTAATGAAAAACTGTTTTTT.

The CDR3 region is CASGDTNTGELFF. CDR3 sequence (DNA): TGTGCCAGCGGGGACACCAACACCGGGGAGCTGTTTTTT. The chain couples TRBV14 to TRBJ2-2, with D perhaps matching TRBD1 (6 bases). Germline values: CDR1 SGHDN, CDR2 FVKESK. The CDR3 loop spans 13 amino acids. Trimming took off 8 bases at V and 2 bases at J, with 9 bases between the two ends.

In its sample, this clone was seen a few times. V is TRBV28 and J is TRBJ2-1, with 7 bases identical to TRBD1. This CDR3 spans 11 amino acids. The V gene's germline CDR1 is MDHEN and CDR2 SYDVKM. Losses at the gene ends were 5 bases for V and 11 bases for J; bases not matched to a gene: 3. The CDR3 spells CASSLGQQQFF. The DNA of the CDR3 is TGTGCCAGCAGTCTGGGACAGCAGCAGTTCTTC.